This is a list of T cell receptor beta chains from one sample in a study of regulatory T cells in long-lasting Graves disease. Using its own MiXCR run on the multiplex PCR reads, TCRdb lists one record per CDR3 protein. The table has approximately 500,000 distinct CDR3 sequences, roughly 21% seen once. The input for sequencing was peripheral blood mononuclear cells (PBMCs), taken when the disease was refractory, from a patient treated with antithyroid drugs. Every receptor here comes from a female donor with Graves disease. CDR3s include the opening cysteine and the closing phenylalanine or tryptophan. D genes are given only for firm matches. Size tells how often a clone was seen (once, few, many) or the class of an expanded clone, and some rows leave it out.

v_gene: TRBV6-2/TRBV6-3
abundance: few
j_gene: TRBJ1-4
d_gene: .
CDR3aa: CASSYVDGEKLFF
CDR3nt: TGTGCCAGCAGTTACGTAGACGGTGAAAAACTGTTTTTT

v_gene: TRBV24-1
abundance: .
j_gene: TRBJ2-1
d_gene: TRBD2
CDR3aa: CATSGSSGSIDEQFF
CDR3nt: TGTGCCACCAGTGGATCTAGCGGGAGCATCGATGAGCAGTTCTTC

v_gene: TRBV10-1
abundance: .
j_gene: TRBJ1-5
d_gene: .
CDR3aa: CASTPEHF
CDR3nt: TGCGCCAGCACCCCGGAGCATTTT

v_gene: TRBV12-3/TRBV12-4
abundance: many
j_gene: TRBJ1-2
d_gene: TRBD1
CDR3aa: CASSLEGQRAKDGYTF
CDR3nt: TGTGCCAGCAGTTTAGAGGGACAGCGCGCCAAGGATGGCTACACCTTC

v_gene: TRBV28
abundance: .
j_gene: TRBJ2-3
d_gene: TRBD2
CDR3aa: CASRSSGRAEADTQYF
CDR3nt: TGTGCCAGCAGATCAAGCGGGAGGGCCGAGGCAGATACGCAGTATTTT

v_gene: TRBV11-1
abundance: .
j_gene: TRBJ2-2
d_gene: TRBD1
CDR3aa: CASRLDRGHSSTGELFF
CDR3nt: TGTGCCAGCAGATTGGACAGGGGGCACTCCTCTACCGGGGAGCTGTTTTTT

v_gene: TRBV10-3
abundance: many
j_gene: TRBJ2-2
d_gene: .
CDR3aa: CATPRGGDTGELFF
CDR3nt: TGTGCCACCCCGCGGGGCGGTGACACCGGGGAGCTGTTTTTT

v_gene: TRBV28
abundance: .
j_gene: TRBJ1-2
d_gene: .
CDR3aa: CASSSAETNYGYTF
CDR3nt: TGTGCCAGCAGTTCGGCGGAAACTAACTATGGCTACACCTTC

v_gene: TRBV29-1
abundance: many
j_gene: TRBJ1-2
d_gene: .
CDR3aa: CSVEDPGDGYTF
CDR3nt: TGCAGCGTTGAAGATCCGGGAGATGGCTACACCTTC

v_gene: TRBV24-1
abundance: .
j_gene: TRBJ2-4
d_gene: .
CDR3aa: CATSEGAKNIQYF
CDR3nt: TGTGCCACCAGTGAGGGAGCCAAAAACATTCAGTACTTC

v_gene: TRBV5-1
abundance: .
j_gene: TRBJ1-4
d_gene: .
CDR3aa: CASSLAGTSNEKLFF
CDR3nt: TGCGCCAGCAGCTTGGCCGGGACATCTAATGAAAAACTGTTTTTT

v_gene: TRBV4-2
abundance: .
j_gene: TRBJ2-7
d_gene: .
CDR3aa: CASSQGYNYEQYF
CDR3nt: TGTGCCAGCAGCCAAGGATACAACTACGAGCAGTACTTC

v_gene: TRBV20-1
abundance: many
j_gene: TRBJ1-5
d_gene: TRBD1
CDR3aa: CSATDRGSNQPQHF
CDR3nt: TGCAGTGCTACGGACAGGGGAAGCAATCAGCCCCAGCATTTT

v_gene: TRBV28
abundance: few
j_gene: TRBJ1-5
d_gene: .
CDR3aa: CANSPAGFADQPQHF
CDR3nt: TGTGCCAATTCACCCGCCGGGTTTGCGGATCAGCCCCAGCATTTT

v_gene: TRBV7-2
abundance: many
j_gene: TRBJ1-2
d_gene: .
CDR3aa: CASSLVLSGYTF
CDR3nt: TGTGCCAGCAGCTTAGTCCTAAGTGGCTACACCTTC

v_gene: TRBV28
abundance: many
j_gene: TRBJ2-7
d_gene: .
CDR3aa: CASSLLGRSYEQYF
CDR3nt: TGTGCCAGCAGTTTGCTGGGCCGCTCCTACGAGCAGTACTTC

v_gene: TRBV29-1
abundance: few
j_gene: TRBJ1-4
d_gene: .
CDR3aa: CSVRDVVIGEKLFF
CDR3nt: TGCAGCGTTAGGGACGTTGTGATAGGGGAAAAACTGTTTTTT

v_gene: TRBV7-9
abundance: many
j_gene: TRBJ2-4
d_gene: TRBD1
CDR3aa: CASSLSGLGTENIQYF
CDR3nt: TGTGCCAGCAGCTTATCAGGCTTAGGGACAGAAAACATTCAGTACTTC

v_gene: TRBV19
abundance: few
j_gene: TRBJ2-5
d_gene: .
CDR3aa: CASKTRGGETQYF
CDR3nt: TGTGCCAGTAAGACCAGGGGAGGAGAGACCCAGTACTTC

v_gene: TRBV27
abundance: many
j_gene: TRBJ1-1
d_gene: TRBD1
CDR3aa: CASSLTAGTGQKAFF
CDR3nt: TGTGCCAGCAGTTTAACCGCCGGGACAGGCCAAAAAGCTTTCTTT

v_gene: TRBV6-2/TRBV6-3
abundance: few
j_gene: TRBJ1-5
d_gene: .
CDR3aa: CASSYSPPLQYSNQPQHF
CDR3nt: TGTGCCAGCAGTTATTCACCCCCATTACAGTATAGCAATCAGCCCCAGCATTTT

v_gene: TRBV6-1
abundance: many
j_gene: TRBJ2-2
d_gene: .
CDR3aa: CASSNYRGPGSTGELFF
CDR3nt: TGTGCCAGCAGCAACTACAGGGGCCCCGGGAGCACCGGGGAGCTGTTTTTT

v_gene: TRBV24-1
abundance: many
j_gene: TRBJ2-5
d_gene: TRBD2
CDR3aa: CATRPGGTNQETQYF
CDR3nt: TGTGCCACCCGTCCTGGGGGGACTAACCAAGAGACCCAGTACTTC

v_gene: TRBV7-3
abundance: few
j_gene: TRBJ1-6
d_gene: .
CDR3aa: CASSLVYNSPLHF
CDR3nt: TGTGCCAGCAGCTTAGTCTATAATTCACCCCTCCACTTT

v_gene: TRBV12-3/TRBV12-4
abundance: .
j_gene: TRBJ2-3
d_gene: .
CDR3aa: CATRPDTQYF
CDR3nt: TGTGCCACCAGACCAGATACGCAGTATTTT

v_gene: TRBV4-1
abundance: .
j_gene: TRBJ1-5
d_gene: TRBD1
CDR3aa: CASSPSDRIGQPQHF
CDR3nt: TGCGCCAGCAGCCCGTCGGACAGGATCGGTCAGCCCCAGCATTTT

v_gene: TRBV6-1
abundance: few
j_gene: TRBJ1-5
d_gene: TRBD1
CDR3aa: CATSQLGQAYQPQHF
CDR3nt: TGTGCCACTTCCCAACTCGGACAGGCTTATCAGCCCCAGCATTTT

v_gene: TRBV28
abundance: few
j_gene: TRBJ2-6
d_gene: TRBD2
CDR3aa: CASSSPTSGRSSGANVLTF
CDR3nt: TGTGCCAGCAGTTCCCCCACTAGCGGGAGGAGCTCTGGGGCCAACGTCCTGACTTTC

v_gene: TRBV28
abundance: .
j_gene: TRBJ2-6
d_gene: .
CDR3aa: CASSPRWGRGANVLTF
CDR3nt: TGTGCCAGCAGTCCCCGCTGGGGGCGAGGGGCCAACGTCCTGACTTTC